This T cell receptor (beta chain) was documented in a study of shared clonotypes between healthy human individuals. In the study overall: CD4 naive and memory got three plates each, CD8 naive two, CD8 memory one. Overall study results and limits: Clonotype sharing levels among donors were expected to vary with sequencing depth. Non-shared clonotypes had lower generation probabilities than clonotypes shared by all four sorted-subset donors.

Among the donors, all were Caucasian adults who lived in Nashville, Tennessee. This clone was seen a handful of times. Its antigen is currently unknown. Additional DNA sequences in this sample encode the identical CDR3. Produced via immunoSEQ multiplex PCR; TCRdb's table is partial and in-frame only. The table has just over 2,000,000 clones, roughly 95% seen once; the top ten hold 0.13%. CDR3 length: 13 residues. V was clipped by 3 bases and J by 2 bases, with 8 bases between them. Germline V lookup: CDR1 SGHRS, CDR2 YFSETQ. Input material: naive CD4+ T cells sorted from blood. Subset reported: CD45RA+ positively selected. The sequence was collected from a man between 18 and 29 years old in good health. The chain employs TRBV5-1 and TRBJ2-5, with D possibly being TRBD2 (6 bases). As DNA, the CDR3 is TGCGCCAGCAGCTGGGGACTTCAAGAGACCCAGTACTTC. Encoded protein: CASSWGLQETQYF. Complete variable domain (other parts from reference TRBV5-1 and TRBJ2-5): KAGVTQTPRYLIKTRGQQVTLSCSPISGHRSVSWYQQTPGQGLQFLFEYFSETQRNKGNFPGRFSGRQFSNSRSEMNVSTLELGDSALYLCASSWGLQETQYFGPGTRLLVL.